The rows below give T cell receptor beta chains drawn from one sample of a study of blood T cell repertoires in COVID-19. This table comes from immunoSEQ multiplex PCR, and its TCRdb copy is limited to in-frame clones, with some not included. The table has about 230,000 clones, around 80% seen once; the top ten hold 1.4%. What was sequenced was peripheral blood. The receptors here all came from a woman between 40 and 50 years old who had recovered from COVID-19. The CDR3 runs from the conserved cysteine through the conserved F or W. A D gene is named only where the DNA matches it firmly. Clone size is stated in some rows and not others, as once, few, many or a class when expanded.

J gene: TRBJ1-5
D gene: TRBD1
V gene: TRBV5-1
CDR3 length: 16
clone size: few
CDR3 DNA: TGCGCCAGCAGCTTAGGGACAGATGGTGGCAATCAGCCCCAGCATTTT
CDR3 protein: CASSLGTDGGNQPQHF

J gene: TRBJ2-7
D gene: .
V gene: TRBV20-1
CDR3 length: 14
clone size: .
CDR3 DNA: TGCAGTGCTAGTAAGGCGGGGTTAGCCTACGAGCAGTACTTC
CDR3 protein: CSASKAGLAYEQYF

J gene: TRBJ2-3
D gene: TRBD2
V gene: TRBV6-5
CDR3 length: 14
clone size: .
CDR3 DNA: TGTGCCAGCAGTTACTCACGAGCGGGGGATACGCAGTATTTT
CDR3 protein: CASSYSRAGDTQYF

J gene: TRBJ2-2
D gene: TRBD1
V gene: TRBV27
CDR3 length: 14
clone size: .
CDR3 DNA: TGTGCCAACACCGGGACAGGTACCACCGGGGAGCTGTTTTTT
CDR3 protein: CANTGTGTTGELFF

J gene: TRBJ1-4
D gene: .
V gene: TRBV21-1
CDR3 length: 15
clone size: .
CDR3 DNA: TGTGCCAGTCCGACCGTTTCAGGGAACAATGAAAAACTGTTTTTT
CDR3 protein: CASPTVSGNNEKLFF

J gene: TRBJ1-1
D gene: TRBD1
V gene: TRBV19
CDR3 length: 14
clone size: .
CDR3 DNA: TGTGCCAGTAGTATCGGGACAGGGGACGCTGAAGCTTTCTTT
CDR3 protein: CASSIGTGDAEAFF

J gene: TRBJ1-3
D gene: TRBD1
V gene: TRBV7-2
CDR3 length: 16
clone size: .
CDR3 DNA: TGTGCCAGCAGCCTATCCGGGACAGGGACCGGAAACACCATATATTTT
CDR3 protein: CASSLSGTGTGNTIYF

J gene: TRBJ2-2
D gene: .
V gene: TRBV7-9
CDR3 length: 15
clone size: .
CDR3 DNA: TGTGCCAGCAGCTTCTTACAGGAGGGCACCGGGGAGCTGTTTTTT
CDR3 protein: CASSFLQEGTGELFF

J gene: TRBJ2-1
D gene: .
V gene: TRBV2
CDR3 length: 14
clone size: .
CDR3 DNA: TGTGCCAGCAGTGACAGGGCCGGAATCAATGAGCAGTTCTTC
CDR3 protein: CASSDRAGINEQFF

J gene: TRBJ2-5
D gene: TRBD2
V gene: TRBV28
CDR3 length: 18
clone size: .
CDR3 DNA: TGTGCCAGCAGCCTCGGACTAGCGGGAAAACCCTCCTTGGAGACCCAGTACTTC
CDR3 protein: CASSLGLAGKPSLETQYF

J gene: TRBJ2-7
D gene: .
V gene: TRBV9
CDR3 length: 15
clone size: few
CDR3 DNA: TGTGCCAGCAGCCCAAGAGGAGGGGTGGGCTACGAGCAGTACTTC
CDR3 protein: CASSPRGGVGYEQYF

J gene: TRBJ2-2
D gene: .
V gene: TRBV19
CDR3 length: 15
clone size: .
CDR3 DNA: TGTGCCAGTAGTATGGCTCAGAGGTCAACCGGGGAGCTGTTTTTT
CDR3 protein: CASSMAQRSTGELFF

J gene: TRBJ1-2
D gene: .
V gene: TRBV6-6
CDR3 length: 11
clone size: .
CDR3 DNA: TGTGCCAGCTGGGGGGTCCACGGCTACACCTTC
CDR3 protein: CASWGVHGYTF

J gene: TRBJ2-7
D gene: .
V gene: TRBV6-2/TRBV6-3
CDR3 length: 15
clone size: .
CDR3 DNA: TGTGCCAGCAGTGCGTCACAGGGATACTCCTACGAGCAGTACTTC
CDR3 protein: CASSASQGYSYEQYF

J gene: TRBJ2-3
D gene: TRBD2
V gene: TRBV5-1
CDR3 length: 15
clone size: few
CDR3 DNA: TGCGCCAGCAGCTCCACTAGCGTTCGGGGAGATACGCAGTATTTT
CDR3 protein: CASSSTSVRGDTQYF

J gene: TRBJ2-1
D gene: .
V gene: TRBV4-2
CDR3 length: 14
clone size: .
CDR3 DNA: TGTGCCAGCAGCCGTGAGGGGGTCCGCAATGAGCAGTTCTTC
CDR3 protein: CASSREGVRNEQFF

J gene: TRBJ2-5
D gene: TRBD2
V gene: TRBV30
CDR3 length: 15
clone size: .
CDR3 DNA: TGTGCCTGGAGTGTAAGCGGGGGGGCCCAAGAGACCCAGTACTTC
CDR3 protein: CAWSVSGGAQETQYF

J gene: TRBJ2-1
D gene: TRBD2
V gene: TRBV4-3
CDR3 length: 15
clone size: .
CDR3 DNA: TGCGCCAGCAGCCAAGCGGGGGGGACCTACAATGAGCAGTTCTTC
CDR3 protein: CASSQAGGTYNEQFF

J gene: TRBJ2-2
D gene: TRBD1
V gene: TRBV7-2
CDR3 length: 16
clone size: few
CDR3 DNA: TGTGCCAGCAGCTTCTCCGGGACAGGGAGCACCGGGGAGCTGTTTTTT
CDR3 protein: CASSFSGTGSTGELFF

J gene: TRBJ1-5
D gene: .
V gene: TRBV19
CDR3 length: 14
clone size: .
CDR3 DNA: TGTGCCAGTAGTATAGAACAGGGTAATCAGCCCCAGCATTTT
CDR3 protein: CASSIEQGNQPQHF

J gene: TRBJ1-4
D gene: .
V gene: TRBV7-9
CDR3 length: 14
clone size: .
CDR3 DNA: TGTGCCAGCAGCCCGTTGGGACTGAATGAAAAACTGTTTTTT
CDR3 protein: CASSPLGLNEKLFF

J gene: TRBJ2-4
D gene: TRBD1
V gene: TRBV28
CDR3 length: 16
clone size: .
CDR3 DNA: TGTGCCAGCAGTCCTTGGACAGGGGGGCCCAAAAACATTCAGTACTTC
CDR3 protein: CASSPWTGGPKNIQYF

J gene: TRBJ1-3
D gene: TRBD1
V gene: TRBV28
CDR3 length: 16
clone size: .
CDR3 DNA: TGTGCCAGCAGTGGGCCGGGACAGGGGACTGGAAACACCATATATTTT
CDR3 protein: CASSGPGQGTGNTIYF

J gene: TRBJ2-3
D gene: .
V gene: TRBV7-2
CDR3 length: 14
clone size: .
CDR3 DNA: TGTGCCAGCAGCACTACAGGGACCACAGATACGCAGTATTTT
CDR3 protein: CASSTTGTTDTQYF

J gene: TRBJ1-1
D gene: TRBD1
V gene: TRBV3-1/TRBV3-2
CDR3 length: 14
clone size: .
CDR3 DNA: TGTGCCAGCAACGACAGGGGGCTTGACACTGAAGCTTTCTTT
CDR3 protein: CASNDRGLDTEAFF

J gene: TRBJ2-3
D gene: TRBD2
V gene: TRBV18
CDR3 length: 17
clone size: .
CDR3 DNA: TGTGCCAGCTCACCACCGGGTCTAGCGGGGGCCTCAGATACGCAGTATTTT
CDR3 protein: CASSPPGLAGASDTQYF

J gene: TRBJ2-6
D gene: .
V gene: TRBV27
CDR3 length: 13
clone size: .
CDR3 DNA: TGTGCCAGCAGGGGAGGCTGGGCCAACGTCCTGACTTTC
CDR3 protein: CASRGGWANVLTF

J gene: TRBJ2-3
D gene: .
V gene: TRBV29-1
CDR3 length: 10
clone size: few
CDR3 DNA: TGCAGCGTAAGTCAGGATACGCAGTATTTT
CDR3 protein: CSVSQDTQYF

J gene: TRBJ2-1
D gene: TRBD2
V gene: TRBV6-6
CDR3 length: 16
clone size: .
CDR3 DNA: TGTGCCAGCAGTTTCAGGACTAGCGGGCCTGGGAATGAGCAGTTCTTC
CDR3 protein: CASSFRTSGPGNEQFF

J gene: TRBJ1-2
D gene: TRBD1
V gene: TRBV6-5
CDR3 length: 14
clone size: .
CDR3 DNA: TGTGCCAGCAGTCGTACAGGGGGAAGCTATGGCTACACCTTC
CDR3 protein: CASSRTGGSYGYTF

J gene: TRBJ2-3
D gene: .
V gene: TRBV5-3
CDR3 length: 16
clone size: .
CDR3 DNA: TGTGCCAGAAGCTTCACCGGCACAGAGTTCACAGATACGCAGTATTTT
CDR3 protein: CARSFTGTEFTDTQYF

J gene: TRBJ2-7
D gene: .
V gene: TRBV5-1
CDR3 length: 13
clone size: .
CDR3 DNA: TGCGCCAGCAGCTTGGACGGGTCCTACGAGCAGTACTTC
CDR3 protein: CASSLDGSYEQYF

J gene: TRBJ2-1
D gene: TRBD2
V gene: TRBV11-3
CDR3 length: 16
clone size: .
CDR3 DNA: TGTGCCAGCAGCTTATTCGCGGGGGAATCCTACAATGAGCAGTTCTTC
CDR3 protein: CASSLFAGESYNEQFF

J gene: TRBJ1-2
D gene: .
V gene: TRBV19
CDR3 length: 15
clone size: .
CDR3 DNA: TGTGCCAGTAGTCCCGACAGGTTCCTGGGCTATGGCTACACCTTC
CDR3 protein: CASSPDRFLGYGYTF

J gene: TRBJ1-6
D gene: .
V gene: TRBV6-6
CDR3 length: 13
clone size: .
CDR3 DNA: TGTGCCAGCAGTTTAAGGGAGAATTCACCCCTCCACTTT
CDR3 protein: CASSLRENSPLHF

J gene: TRBJ2-7
D gene: TRBD1
V gene: TRBV12-3/TRBV12-4
CDR3 length: 13
clone size: .
CDR3 DNA: TGTGCCAGCAGATATAGACAGGGCTACGAGCAGTACTTC
CDR3 protein: CASRYRQGYEQYF

J gene: TRBJ2-1
D gene: .
V gene: TRBV25-1
CDR3 length: 12
clone size: .
CDR3 DNA: TGTGCCAGCAGATCGACGGGAAATGAGCAGTTCTTC
CDR3 protein: CASRSTGNEQFF

J gene: TRBJ2-3
D gene: TRBD2
V gene: TRBV13
CDR3 length: 17
clone size: once
CDR3 DNA: TGTGCCAGCAGCCCAGTTGGGACTAGCGGGACCGTAGATACGCAGTATTTT
CDR3 protein: CASSPVGTSGTVDTQYF

J gene: TRBJ2-3
D gene: TRBD2
V gene: TRBV28
CDR3 length: 13
clone size: .
CDR3 DNA: TGTGCCAGCAACGGACTAGTTCGAGATACGCAGTATTTT
CDR3 protein: CASNGLVRDTQYF

J gene: TRBJ2-3
D gene: .
V gene: TRBV6-5
CDR3 length: 13
clone size: .
CDR3 DNA: TGTGCCAGCAACCAATACAGGGAGGATACGCAGTATTTT
CDR3 protein: CASNQYREDTQYF

J gene: TRBJ1-1
D gene: .
V gene: TRBV6-5
CDR3 length: 13
clone size: .
CDR3 DNA: TGTGCCAGCGGTTCTTCGCTTCAAGGGGGAGCTTTCTTT
CDR3 protein: CASGSSLQGGAFF

J gene: TRBJ1-1
D gene: .
V gene: TRBV29-1
CDR3 length: 12
clone size: .
CDR3 DNA: TGCAGCGTTCTCAGGGGTATCACTGAAGCTTTCTTT
CDR3 protein: CSVLRGITEAFF

J gene: TRBJ2-5
D gene: TRBD2
V gene: TRBV5-1
CDR3 length: 17
clone size: .
CDR3 DNA: TGCGCCAGCAGCTTGGGCCTGACTAGCGGGGGGTCAGAGACCCAGTACTTC
CDR3 protein: CASSLGLTSGGSETQYF